One and the same sample provided the 16 T cell receptor beta chains below, sequenced in a study of Graves' ophthalmopathy and Graves' hyperthyroidism. Scientists amplified the TCR beta CDR3 regions from RNA transcripts. First-round RT-PCR with HTBI primers preceded a second-round multiplex PCR. TCRdb re-analysed the multiplex PCR reads in MiXCR, keeping a single row per CDR3 protein. The sample comprises 680,000 or so distinct CDR3 sequences, about 20% of which are singletons, and approximately 7% rests with the top ten. The material sequenced was peripheral blood. These receptors all come from a woman between 18 and 29 years old with stable Graves' hyperthyroidism. Some clones in this sample may be carry-over from other donors' samples.

This sequence joins TRBV12-3 or TRBV12-4 and TRBJ1-2, with 7 bases matching TRBD1. This CDR3 has 13 residues. Trimming took 8 bases from V and 6 from J; bases not matched to a gene: 9. The CDR3 nucleotides read TGTGCCAGCGGATCCCCCGGGACAGATGGCTACACCTTC. Its protein product is CASGSPGTDGYTF.

This clonotype came up once. This may arise from a read error, as a much more abundant clone is one base away. The chain is built from TRBV7-2 and TRBJ1-6; D is undetermined. V lost 5 bases and J lost 9, with 11 bases in between. The CDR3 has 13 residues. Per the germline V gene, CDR1 is SGHTA and CDR2 is FQGNSA. The DNA of the CDR3 is TGTGCCAGCAGCCTTCTGAATACTTCACCCCTCCACTTT. The encoded protein is CASSLLNTSPLHF.

CDR3 DNA sequence: TGTGCCAGCATCAGTTGGGTTCCGTATGGCTACACCTTC. Amino acid sequence: CASISWVPYGYTF. V and J are TRBV7-2 and TRBJ1-2; D is unclear. Deletions cut 7 bases from V and 5 bases from J, with 14 bases between. Germline CDR1 is SGHTA and CDR2 is FQGNSA. The CDR3 is 13 amino acids.

This clonotype was seen at least ten times. This chain connects TRBV12-3 or TRBV12-4 to TRBJ2-7, with a possible D match to TRBD1 (6 bases). The CDR3 consists of 14 residues. V lost 6 bases and J lost 3, with 15 bases in between. The CDR3 nucleotides are TGTGCCAGCAGAGCCCTTGGACAGCTCTACGAGCAGTACTTC. This sequence encodes CASRALGQLYEQYF.

This clonotype has a count of ten or more. The J gene is TRBJ2-2, the V gene TRBV9; unclear D gene. Trimming stripped 0 bases from V and 7 bases from J, with 16 bases between. The germline V gene has CDR1 SGDLS and CDR2 YYNGEE. This CDR3 has 16 amino acids. CDR3 DNA: TGTGCCAGCAGCGTAGGGGCGGCAGGCCCTGGCGGGGAGCTGTTTTTT. This encodes CASSVGAAGPGGELFF. Supplemented by reference TRBV9 and TRBJ2-2, the full variable domain reads DSGVTQTPKHLITATGQRVTLRCSPRSGDLSVYWYQQSLDQGLQFLIQYYNGEERAKGNILERFSAQQFPDLHSELNLSSLELGDSALYFCASSVGAAGPGGELFFGEGSRLTVL.

Many counts were recorded for this clonotype. This sequence joins TRBV5-4 and TRBJ2-2; 7 bases are a match to TRBD2. Trimming removed 3 bases from V and 2 bases from J; junction bases left unmatched: 7. Germline V CDR1 and CDR2: SGHNT, YYREEE (reference sequence). This CDR3 comprises 16 residues. The CDR3 coding sequence is TGTGCCAGCAGCTCCGGGACTACTCGAAACACCGGGGAGCTGTTTTTT. Protein product: CASSSGTTRNTGELFF.

This clonotype was seen at least ten times. The J gene is TRBJ2-5, the V gene TRBV7-3; no clear D gene. The CDR3 is 13 residues long. Germline assignment: CDR1 SGHTA and CDR2 FQGTGA. V gave up 2 bases and J gave up 4 bases, with 8 bases separating them. The CDR3 sequence is CASSLVQRETQYF. The CDR3 DNA follows: TGTGCCAGCAGCTTAGTTCAGAGAGAGACCCAGTACTTC.

The chain recombines TRBV6-8 with TRBJ2-7; 8 bases map to TRBD2. CDR3 size: 15 residues. The germline V gene has CDR1 MNHGY and CDR2 SAAAGT. The V and J ends lost 10 bases and 1 base, in that order; junction bases with no gene match: 12. The CDR3 loop is CATTRERELSYEQYF. DNA for the CDR3: TGTGCCACCACCCGTGAGCGGGAGTTATCCTACGAGCAGTACTTC.

Remarks on this clonotype: This clone may be a read error of a much larger clone one base away. The conserved phenylalanine or tryptophan is not found at the CDR3 terminus, so this likely reflects a read error. The chain has TRBV5-1 and TRBJ1-1, with D uncertain. Germline V lookup: CDR1 SGHRS, CDR2 YFSETQ. The CDR3 contains 14 residues. Between the trimmed V and J ends, which lost 7 bases and 4 bases, there was a span of 17 bases. Written as DNA, the CDR3 is TGCGCCAGCCGGGCTCAGGACGCGTCCACTGAAGCTTTCTAT. As protein: CASRAQDASTEAFY.

This rearrangement joins TRBV5-1 to TRBJ2-5, with 12 bases matching TRBD1. Germline V gene sequence: CDR1 SGHRS, CDR2 YFSETQ. The junction had 7 bases not matched to a gene; V was cut back by 3 bases and J by 4 bases. There are 16 residues in the CDR3. This CDR3 reads CASSWRDRGRVETQYF. CDR3 sequence (DNA): TGCGCCAGCAGCTGGAGGGACAGGGGGCGTGTAGAGACCCAGTACTTC.

This chain links TRBV20-1 with TRBJ1-5; 10 nucleotides agree with TRBD1. J gave up 5 bases and V 6 bases, and 4 bases lay outside the gene matches. The CDR3 runs 13 residues. Germline V gene data show CDR1 as DFQATT and CDR2 as SNEGSKA (reference sequence). In nucleotides, the CDR3 is TGCAGTGCGACGGGACAGGGGTATCAGCCCCAGCATTTT. This codes for CSATGQGYQPQHF.

The rearrangement links TRBV28 to TRBJ2-2; 10 bases align to TRBD2. Germline loops: CDR1 MDHEN, CDR2 SYDVKM. This CDR3 region has 15 residues. Trimming took 5 bases from V and 6 from J; bases not matched to a gene: 6. The CDR3 protein is CASSAWTSGAGELFF. DNA for the CDR3: TGTGCCAGCAGTGCCTGGACTAGCGGCGCCGGGGAGCTGTTTTTT.

The chain joins TRBV18 to TRBJ2-7; D is tentatively TRBD1 or TRBD2 (5 bases each). The V gene's germline CDR1 is KGHSH and CDR2 LQKENI. Trimming cost V 0 bases and J 6 bases, with 21 bases left between them. The CDR3 spans 17 residues. CDR3 DNA sequence: TGTGCCAGCTCACCACCCGGGCAGGGAGTGTGGTTGTTCGAGCAGTACTTC. It specifies CASSPPGQGVWLFEQYF.

Details on this clonotype: Given a much more abundant clone one base away, this may be a read error. CDR3 region: CASRRSGLADGELFF. The CDR3 region has the DNA TGTGCCAGCAGGCGCTCAGGGCTAGCAGACGGGGAGCTGTTTTTT. The J gene is TRBJ2-2, the V gene TRBV28; D tentatively fits TRBD1 or TRBD2 (5 bases each). The CDR3 runs to 15 residues. The germline gives CDR1 MDHEN, CDR2 SYDVKM. The V end was cut by 6 bases, the J end by 7 bases, with 18 bases between.

This clonotype was picked up a small number of times. This chain joins TRBV18 and TRBJ2-4; TRBD1 might be the D (5 bases). CDR1 and CDR2 from the germline V gene are KGHSH and LQKENI. Trimming shortened V by 2 bases and J by 5 bases, and 10 bases separated the two germline ends. The CDR3 has 14 residues. CDR3 DNA sequence: TGTGCCAGCTCACCATTCCAGGGTGAAAACATTCAGTACTTC. Translation gives CASSPFQGENIQYF.

This clonotype was seen repeatedly, ten times or more. V is TRBV29-1 and J is TRBJ1-1; 9 bases fit TRBD1. Germline CDR1 and CDR2: SQVTM and ANQGSEA. After removal of 7 bases from V and 4 bases from J, the junction contained 1 base not matched to a gene. This CDR3 spans 11 amino acids. The CDR3 nucleotides read TGCAGCGCGGACAGGGGCACTGAAGCTTTCTTT. This translates into CSADRGTEAFF.